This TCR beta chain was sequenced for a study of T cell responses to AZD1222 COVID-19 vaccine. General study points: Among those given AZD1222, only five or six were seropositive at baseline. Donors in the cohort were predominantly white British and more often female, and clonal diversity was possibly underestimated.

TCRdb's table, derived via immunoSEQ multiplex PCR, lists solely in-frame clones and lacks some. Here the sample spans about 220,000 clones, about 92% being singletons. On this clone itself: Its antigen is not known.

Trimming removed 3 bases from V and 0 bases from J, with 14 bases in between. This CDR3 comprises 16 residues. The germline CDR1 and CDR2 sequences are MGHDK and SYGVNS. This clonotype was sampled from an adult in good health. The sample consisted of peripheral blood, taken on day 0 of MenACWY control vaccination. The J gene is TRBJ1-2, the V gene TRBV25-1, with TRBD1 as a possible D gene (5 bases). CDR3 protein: CASSDQMTVANYGYTF. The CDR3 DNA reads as TGTGCCAGCAGTGATCAAATGACAGTCGCTAACTATGGCTACACCTTC.